This TCR beta chain was profiled in a study of blood T cell repertoires in COVID-19. Turning to the study itself: The samples span acute and convalescent COVID-19 from the United States, Italy and Spain. PBMCs, B-cell-depleted T cells, or T cells were the source of the cDNA or gDNA that made up the material.

How the authors handled the data: Estimation of nucleated cell counts relied on the amplification of reference gene primers. Generated by immunoSEQ multiplex PCR, the TCRdb table keeps only in-frame clones and is missing some. V and J calls and clone size follow that table, whereas D and trimming were derived from the DNA. The sample consists of about 210,000 clones, around 83% of them appearing once. V shed 0 bases and J shed 5 bases, with 10 bases lying between them. CDR1 and CDR2 (germline): SNHLY, FYNNEI. The CDR3 covers 15 residues. The genes are TRBV2 and TRBJ2-2, with D possibly matching TRBD2 (7 bases). Sample: peripheral blood. The sequence derives from a man aged 45-65 years with active or convalescent COVID-19. In nucleotides, the CDR3 is TGTGCCAGCAGTGAAGCGGGGGGGCGTACCGGGGAGCTGTTTTTT. Its translation: CASSEAGGRTGELFF. The full variable domain, its missing parts supplied by reference TRBV2 and TRBJ2-2, is EPEVTQTPSHQVTQMGQEVILRCVPISNHLYFYWYRQILGQKVEFLVSFYNNEISEKSEIFDDQFSVERPDGSNFTLKIRSTKLEDSAMYFCASSEAGGRTGELFFGEGSRLTVL.